This T cell receptor (beta chain) came from a study of T cells after yellow fever vaccination. From the 5' RACE reads, TCRdb called clonotypes with MiXCR, one entry per CDR3 protein. The data contain about 120,000 distinct CDR3 sequences, under 9% of them singletons. The germline V gene encodes CDR1 MGHRA and CDR2 YSYEKL. The length of the CDR3 is 19 residues. After removal of 4 bases from V and 2 bases from J, the junction contained 17 bases not matched to a gene. This clonotype was picked up many times. V and J are TRBV4-1 and TRBJ2-1; TRBD2 matches at 7 bases. The TCR was taken from a man between 25 and 39 years old who received the YFV17D yellow fever vaccine. Material: CD8+ T cells sorted from PBMCs, obtained 45 days after the yellow fever booster vaccination. The CDR3 sequence: CASSRPDRRASGPYNEQFF. The CDR3 DNA reads as TGCGCCAGCAGCCGGCCCGATCGGCGGGCTAGCGGACCCTACAATGAGCAGTTCTTC.